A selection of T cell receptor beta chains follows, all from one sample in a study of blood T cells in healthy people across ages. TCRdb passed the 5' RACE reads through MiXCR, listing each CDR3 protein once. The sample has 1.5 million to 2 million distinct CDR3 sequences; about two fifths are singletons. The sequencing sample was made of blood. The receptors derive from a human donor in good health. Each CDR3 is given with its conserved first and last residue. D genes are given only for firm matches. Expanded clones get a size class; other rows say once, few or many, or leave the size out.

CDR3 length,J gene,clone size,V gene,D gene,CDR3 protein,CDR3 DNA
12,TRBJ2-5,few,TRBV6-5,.,CASRDAGETQYF,TGTGCCAGCAGGGACGCGGGGGAGACCCAGTACTTC
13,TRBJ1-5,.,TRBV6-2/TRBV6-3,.,CASRPDSYQPQHF,TGTGCCAGCAGGCCTGACAGTTACCAGCCCCAGCATTTT
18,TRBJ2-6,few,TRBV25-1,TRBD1,CASRGRGQGPSGANVLTF,TGTGCCAGCAGGGGAAGAGGACAGGGGCCCTCTGGGGCCAACGTCCTGACTTTC
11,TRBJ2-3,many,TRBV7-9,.,CASSQSYTQYF,TGTGCCAGCAGTCAGTCATATACGCAGTATTTT
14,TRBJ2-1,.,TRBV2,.,CASTYDSSYNEQFF,TGTGCCAGCACCTACGATAGCTCCTACAATGAGCAGTTCTTC
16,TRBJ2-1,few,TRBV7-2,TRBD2,CASSLVSGGYYNEQFF,TGTGCCAGCAGCTTAGTATCGGGGGGGTACTACAATGAGCAGTTCTTC
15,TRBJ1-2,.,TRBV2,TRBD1,CASSGQGGPNYGYTF,TGTGCCAGCAGTGGACAGGGAGGCCCAAACTATGGCTACACCTTC
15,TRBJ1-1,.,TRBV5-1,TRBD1,CASSFQTGGNTEAFF,TGCGCCAGCAGCTTTCAAACAGGGGGCAACACTGAAGCTTTCTTT
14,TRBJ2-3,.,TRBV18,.,CASSPISRGDTQYF,TGTGCCAGCTCACCCATCAGCAGGGGAGATACGCAGTATTTT
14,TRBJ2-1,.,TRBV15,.,CATSRSRQVPGEFF,TGTGCCACCAGCAGAAGCAGACAGGTCCCAGGGGAGTTCTTC
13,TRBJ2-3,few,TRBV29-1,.,CSVTATSTNTQYF,TGCAGCGTTACGGCTACTAGCACAAATACGCAGTATTTT
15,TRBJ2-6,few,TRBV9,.,CASSVEASGANVLTF,TGTGCCAGCAGCGTAGAGGCTTCTGGGGCCAACGTCCTGACTTTC
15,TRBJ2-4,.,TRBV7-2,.,CASSLAQGTKNIQYF,TGTGCCAGCAGCTTAGCGCAGGGGACCAAAAACATTCAGTACTTC
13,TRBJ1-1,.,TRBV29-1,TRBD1,CSVMTGRLPEAFF,TGCAGCGTGATGACAGGGAGGCTCCCTGAAGCTTTCTTT
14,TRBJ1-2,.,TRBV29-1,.,CSVEEMGANYGYTF,TGCAGCGTTGAAGAAATGGGGGCTAACTATGGCTACACCTTC
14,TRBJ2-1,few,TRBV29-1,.,CSAARDTAYNEQFF,TGCAGCGCAGCCCGGGACACAGCCTACAATGAGCAGTTCTTC
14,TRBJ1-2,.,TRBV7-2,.,CASSLVRSSYGYTF,TGTGCCAGCAGCTTAGTTCGGAGCAGCTATGGCTACACCTTC
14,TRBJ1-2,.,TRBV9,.,CASSPGWDLDGYTF,TGTGCCAGCAGCCCAGGCTGGGACCTAGACGGCTACACCTTC
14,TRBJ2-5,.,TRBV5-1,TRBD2,CASSFQGRGDEQYF,TGCGCCAGCAGCTTCCAGGGCCGGGGGGATGAGCAGTACTTC
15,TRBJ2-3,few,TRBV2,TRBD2,CASSRWRGDTDTQYF,TGTGCCAGCTCACGTTGGCGGGGGGACACAGATACGCAGTATTTT
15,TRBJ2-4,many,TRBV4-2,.,CASSPSAGDRNIQYF,TGTGCCAGCAGCCCCTCTGCAGGAGATAGAAACATTCAGTACTTC
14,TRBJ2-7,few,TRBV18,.,CASSPKGHSYEQYF,TGTGCCAGCTCACCAAAGGGACACTCCTACGAGCAGTACTTC
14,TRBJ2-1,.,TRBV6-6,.,CASSPGYKWDEQFF,TGTGCCAGCAGCCCAGGCTACAAGTGGGATGAGCAGTTCTTC
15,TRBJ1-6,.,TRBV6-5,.,CASRGGLEVYSPLHF,TGTGCCAGCAGGGGGGGACTCGAAGTGTATTCACCCCTCCACTTT
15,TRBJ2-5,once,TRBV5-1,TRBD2,CASRTSGAPGETQYF,TGCGCCTCCCGGACTAGCGGGGCCCCCGGGGAGACCCAGTACTTC
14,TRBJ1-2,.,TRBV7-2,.,CASSGGGGDYGYTF,TGTGCCAGCAGCGGCGGCGGGGGCGACTATGGCTACACCTTC
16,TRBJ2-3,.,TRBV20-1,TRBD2,CSATAGGTTPPGTQYF,TGCAGTGCCACCGCGGGGGGGACCACCCCCCCAGGGACGCAGTATTTT
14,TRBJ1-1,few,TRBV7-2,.,CASSSLPGNTEAFF,TGTGCCAGCAGCTCCCTACCAGGGAACACTGAAGCTTTCTTT
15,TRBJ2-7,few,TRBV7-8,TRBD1,CASSLALGQGYEQYF,TGTGCCAGCAGCTTAGCGCTGGGACAGGGCTACGAGCAGTACTTC
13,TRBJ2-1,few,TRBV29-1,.,CSVTVSRYNEQFF,TGCAGCGTGACAGTAAGTCGCTACAATGAGCAGTTCTTC
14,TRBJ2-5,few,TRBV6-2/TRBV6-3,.,CASSEAGVLETQYF,TGTGCCAGCAGTGAGGCAGGGGTTTTGGAGACCCAGTACTTC
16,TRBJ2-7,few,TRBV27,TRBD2,CASSFGGTTFVGEQYF,TGTGCCAGCAGTTTTGGTGGGACTACCTTTGTCGGCGAGCAGTACTTC
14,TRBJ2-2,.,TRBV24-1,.,CATSRGRITGELFF,TGTGCCACTTCACGGGGGCGGATCACCGGGGAGCTGTTTTTT